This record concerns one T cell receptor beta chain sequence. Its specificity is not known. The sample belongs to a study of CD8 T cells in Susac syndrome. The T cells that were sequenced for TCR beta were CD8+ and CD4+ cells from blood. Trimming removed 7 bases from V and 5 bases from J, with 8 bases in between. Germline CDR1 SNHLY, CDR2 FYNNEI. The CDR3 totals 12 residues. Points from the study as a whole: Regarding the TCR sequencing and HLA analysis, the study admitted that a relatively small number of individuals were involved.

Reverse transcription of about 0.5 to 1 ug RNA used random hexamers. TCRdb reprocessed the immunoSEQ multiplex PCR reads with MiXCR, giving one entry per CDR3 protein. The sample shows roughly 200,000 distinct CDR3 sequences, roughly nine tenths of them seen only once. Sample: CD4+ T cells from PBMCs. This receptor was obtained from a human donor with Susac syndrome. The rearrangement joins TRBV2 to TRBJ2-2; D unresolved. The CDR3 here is CASKPGTGELFF. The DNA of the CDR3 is TGTGCCAGCAAACCCGGGACCGGGGAGCTGTTTTTT.